The 11 T cell receptor beta chains below were found in one sample sequenced in a study of blood T cell repertoires in COVID-19 (dated by TCRdb to 2018 to 2021). Libraries were made using the immunoSEQ multiplex PCR assay. This immuneACCESS table, as held by TCRdb, lists in-frame sequences with V and J called but not all clones. Of the missing ones, under half trace to an unresolved V gene in checked studies; the others have no known cause. This sample lists about 120,000 clones; over 75% were detected once. Roughly 4.3% of the sample rests with the top ten. Sequenced sample: peripheral blood. The receptor set was obtained from a woman aged 70-85 years with acute or convalescent COVID-19.

The V gene is TRBV7-2, the J gene TRBJ2-7; no clear D gene. The CDR3 runs 13 residues. Looked up from germline, CDR1 is SGHTA and CDR2 is FQGNSA. Trimming shortened V by 2 bases and J by 2 bases, and 7 bases separated the two germline ends. This CDR3 is CASSLQFPYEQYV. The CDR3 region has the DNA TGTGCCAGCAGCTTACAGTTCCCCTACGAGCAGTACGTC.

The V gene is TRBV5-3, the J gene TRBJ1-2; D gene uncertain. TRBV5-3 counts as an open reading frame of uncertain function. The CDR3 spans 14 residues. Trimming removed 8 bases at V and 3 bases at J, with 17 bases between. The CDR3 DNA reads TGTGCCAGGCTCCCCGGGGTTCCGCACTATGGCTACACCTTC. This gives the protein CARLPGVPHYGYTF.

This chain links TRBV6-5 with TRBJ2-5; 7 bases map to TRBD2. The germline V gene encodes CDR1 MNHEY and CDR2 SVGAGI. The CDR3 contains 12 residues. V shed 6 bases, J shed 9 bases, and the junction held 7 bases outside the gene matches. As DNA, the CDR3 is TGTGCCAGCAGGGACCCGGGGAGGGCCCAGTACTTC. Its protein product is CASRDPGRAQYF.

The genes are TRBV4-1 and TRBJ1-1, with D unresolved. V was trimmed by 0 bases and J by 4 bases, leaving 12 bases between them. CDR1 and CDR2 from the germline V gene are MGHRA and YSYEKL. The CDR3 sequence is 15 residues long. CDR3 protein: CASSQDRFSITEAFF. The CDR3 region has the DNA TGCGCCAGCAGCCAAGATCGGTTCTCGATCACTGAAGCTTTCTTT.

The gene calls are TRBV6-2 or TRBV6-3 and TRBJ1-1, with 9 nucleotides matching TRBD1. Germline lookup yields CDR1 MNHEY and CDR2 SVGEGT. The ends lost 0 bases at V and 7 bases at J; junction bases unmatched: 15. There are 18 residues in the CDR3. In DNA form, the CDR3 reads TGTGCCAGCAGTTACTCGCCACAGGGGGCTCTATCACAGATTGAAGCTTTCTTT. This sequence encodes CASSYSPQGALSQIEAFF.

The V call is TRBV2, the J call TRBJ2-4; D is possibly TRBD1 (6 bases). CDR1 and CDR2 (germline): SNHLY, FYNNEI. Trimming stripped 5 bases from V and 0 bases from J, with 11 bases between. The CDR3 has 15 amino acids. CDR3 region: CASSLDSLAKNIQYF. The CDR3 DNA follows: TGTGCCAGCAGTCTGGACAGCTTAGCCAAAAACATTCAGTACTTC.

The chain employs TRBV5-4 and TRBJ2-5; TRBD2 agrees at 9 bases. Germline V gene lookup returns CDR1 SGHNT and CDR2 YYREEE (reference sequence). The length of the CDR3 is 14 residues. V lost 4 bases, J lost 4 bases, and 5 bases stayed unmatched. CDR3 amino acids: CASSLAGPPETQYF. In DNA, the CDR3 is TGTGCCAGCAGCCTAGCGGGGCCCCCAGAGACCCAGTACTTC.

The chain carries TRBV5-1 and TRBJ2-5, with TRBD1 as a possible D gene (5 bases). The CDR3 spans 16 residues. Trimming cost V 4 bases and J 5 bases, with 21 bases left between them. Per germline, CDR1 SGHRS and CDR2 YFSETQ. CDR3 loop: CASSGAGLGMGETQYF. In DNA form, the CDR3 reads TGCGCCAGCAGCGGGGCTGGTCTGGGGATGGGGGAGACCCAGTACTTC.

This clone appeared a few times. The gene calls are TRBV12-3 or TRBV12-4 and TRBJ1-1; D gene unclear. V was trimmed by 5 bases and J by 1 base, leaving 8 bases between them. CDR3 size: 13 residues. CDR3 residues: CASSLTWNTEAFF. The CDR3 bases are TGTGCCAGCAGTCTTACTTGGAACACTGAAGCTTTCTTT.

The J gene is TRBJ1-2, the V gene TRBV7-9, with TRBD1 as a possible D gene (5 bases). Per germline, CDR1 SEHNR and CDR2 FQNEAQ (reference sequence). The CDR3 is 14 residues long. With 5 bases removed from V and 8 bases from J, the gap between germline ends came to 18 bases. The CDR3: CASSPSGPGGGYTF. The CDR3 nucleotides read TGTGCCAGCAGCCCTTCGGGACCCGGAGGGGGCTACACCTTC.

The J gene is TRBJ1-1, the V gene TRBV5-1, with unresolved D. Germline V lookup: CDR1 SGHRS, CDR2 YFSETQ. V lost 0 bases to trimming and J lost 8 bases, with 20 bases between them. This CDR3 region has 16 residues. The CDR3 sequence is CASSLAGQSAAGEAFF. The CDR3 region has the DNA TGCGCCAGCAGCTTGGCCGGTCAGTCAGCGGCGGGAGAAGCTTTCTTT.